This TCR beta chain was identified during a study of spatial heterogeneity in lung cancer. Study overall: Detection of beta-chain sequences consistently exceeded that of alpha-chain sequences. Points from the study as a whole: More often at tumor resection than at routine follow-up, ubiquitous expanded tumor TCRs were detected in the blood.

The germline V gene has CDR1 SGHNT and CDR2 YENEEA. This CDR3 region has 15 residues. V was shortened by 2 bases and J by 2 bases, with 13 bases between the two germline ends. Time point described: sample taken at primary tumor resection. The study sequenced unsorted whole RNA from tumor, nontumor lung or frozen PBMC. Samples were donated by 72 untreated early-stage non-small cell lung cancer patients. In the library, each TCR cDNA molecule bore its own unique molecular identifier. TCRdb re-derived calls from the 5' RACE reads in MiXCR, one entry per CDR3 protein. The sample consists of around 92,000 distinct CDR3 sequences, more than 10% of them appearing once. Of note for this clonotype: The antigen remains unidentified.

This material consisted of PBMCs, taken at surgery. The source is a male donor with early-stage non-small cell lung cancer. The chain combines TRBV11-3 with TRBJ2-7; tentatively, D is TRBD1 (5 bases). The CDR3 reads CASSLRAGPPYEQYF. DNA of the CDR3: TGTGCCAGCAGCTTAAGGGCAGGGCCTCCCTACGAGCAGTACTTC.